Listed below are T cell receptor beta chains from one sample, sequenced in a study of blood T cell repertoires in COVID-19. Here immunoSEQ multiplex PCR was the method, and the copy in TCRdb shows in-frame clones only, minus some. Of tens of thousands of clones in the sample, 60% to 85% were seen once. The sample comprised peripheral blood. Receptor source: a man aged 45-60 years with active or convalescent COVID-19. The CDR3 runs from the conserved cysteine through the conserved F or W. D genes are given only for firm matches. Size is omitted from some rows. Given values are once, few, many or a class for expanded clones.

J gene	clone size	V gene	D gene	CDR3 protein	CDR3 DNA
TRBJ2-7	-	TRBV15	-	CATRQGHSYEQYF	TGTGCCACCAGGCAGGGCCACTCCTACGAGCAGTACTTC
TRBJ2-7	few	TRBV29-1	-	CSVSRGGYEQYF	TGCAGCGTTTCAAGAGGGGGCTACGAGCAGTACTTC
TRBJ1-4	-	TRBV30	-	CAWNGGGEKLFF	TGTGCCTGGAATGGGGGGGGTGAAAAACTGTTTTTT
TRBJ2-7	-	TRBV7-6	-	CASSLLPTGDPGESYEQYF	TGTGCCAGCAGCCTCCTCCCGACGGGGGATCCGGGGGAATCCTACGAGCAGTACTTC
TRBJ2-5	-	TRBV3-1/TRBV3-2	-	CASSLRGSQTQYF	TGTGCCAGCAGCCTTAGGGGGTCACAGACCCAGTACTTC
TRBJ1-2	-	TRBV9	-	CASSVSGRGYGYTF	TGTGCCAGCAGCGTATCCGGTCGGGGCTATGGCTACACCTTC
TRBJ1-2	-	TRBV27	-	CASGDGFYRGYTF	TGTGCCAGCGGCGACGGGTTCTATCGTGGCTACACCTTC
TRBJ2-1	few	TRBV29-1	TRBD2	CSVVPALAGGYNEQFF	TGCAGCGTTGTCCCAGCACTAGCGGGAGGGTACAATGAGCAGTTCTTC
TRBJ2-5	-	TRBV5-1	TRBD1	CASSRIGTEYQETQYF	TGCGCCAGCAGCCGGATCGGGACAGAGTACCAAGAGACCCAGTACTTC
TRBJ2-1	-	TRBV9	-	CASSSGSSFGNEQFF	TGTGCCAGCAGCTCCGGGTCCTCCTTCGGGAATGAGCAGTTCTTC
TRBJ1-5	-	TRBV4-1	-	CASSETEVQAQHF	TGCGCCAGCAGCGAGACAGAAGTTCAGGCCCAGCATTTT
TRBJ2-5	many	TRBV15	TRBD2	CATSRGLPEETQYF	TGTGCCACCAGCAGGGGACTACCTGAGGAGACCCAGTACTTC
TRBJ2-4	-	TRBV18	TRBD2	CASSPGQRGDAKNIQYF	TGTGCCAGCTCACCAGGGCAGCGGGGGGACGCCAAAAACATTCAGTACTTC
TRBJ1-4	-	TRBV2	TRBD1	CASSRQGNEKLFF	TGTGCCAGCAGTCGACAGGGTAATGAAAAACTGTTTTTT
TRBJ2-5	once	TRBV11-2	TRBD2	CASSRNPSGSETQYF	TGTGCCAGCAGCCGCAACCCAAGCGGGAGTGAGACCCAGTACTTC
TRBJ1-1	-	TRBV3-1/TRBV3-2	TRBD1	CASSLRGAGEAFF	TGTGCCAGCAGCCTCAGGGGGGCAGGAGAAGCTTTCTTT
TRBJ1-4	-	TRBV2	TRBD1	CAGSGTATNEKLFF	TGTGCCGGTTCTGGGACAGCAACTAATGAAAAACTGTTTTTT
TRBJ1-6	few	TRBV14	TRBD1	CASSLRTGENSPLHF	TGTGCCAGCAGCCTAAGGACAGGGGAGAATTCACCCCTCCACTTT
TRBJ2-3	-	TRBV29-1	TRBD2	CSVEPIVSGGYTDTQYF	TGCAGCGTTGAACCCATTGTTAGCGGGGGGTACACAGATACGCAGTATTTT
TRBJ2-1	-	TRBV29-1	-	CSVEGGQGHGNEQFF	TGCAGCGTTGAAGGAGGGCAGGGGCACGGCAATGAGCAGTTCTTC
TRBJ1-4	-	TRBV15	-	CATSRIEGDNEKLFF	TGTGCCACCAGCAGAATTGAGGGGGATAATGAAAAACTGTTTTTT
TRBJ2-3	-	TRBV27	TRBD1	CASARDSITRTQYF	TGTGCCAGCGCCCGGGACAGCATCACTCGTACGCAGTATTTT
TRBJ1-4	few	TRBV5-1	TRBD1	CASSVGQGAGKLFF	TGCGCCAGCAGCGTGGGACAGGGGGCCGGAAAACTGTTTTTT
TRBJ2-3	-	TRBV28	-	CASTDTSLRDTQYF	TGTGCCAGCACCGACACTAGCCTCAGGGATACGCAGTATTTT
TRBJ1-4	-	TRBV7-7	-	CASSLGGTTNEKLFF	TGTGCTAGCAGCTTGGGGGGTACGACTAATGAAAAACTGTTTTTT
TRBJ2-1	once	TRBV7-9	TRBD2	CASRAGAHYNEQFF	TGTGCCAGCAGGGCGGGAGCTCATTACAATGAGCAGTTCTTC
TRBJ1-2	-	TRBV19	TRBD1	CASAGQGGNYGYTF	TGTGCCAGTGCCGGACAGGGAGGCAACTATGGCTACACCTTC
TRBJ2-5	-	TRBV19	TRBD1	CASRPGGGETQYF	TGTGCCAGTAGGCCAGGGGGCGGAGAGACCCAGTACTTC
TRBJ1-2	-	TRBV28	-	CASSFGRNYGYTF	TGTGCCAGCAGTTTTGGCAGGAACTATGGCTACACCTTC
TRBJ2-2	-	TRBV12-3/TRBV12-4	-	CASSFYTGELFF	TGTGCCAGCAGTTTCTACACCGGGGAGCTGTTTTTT
TRBJ2-3	-	TRBV9	TRBD2	CASSPRLAGGSDTQYF	TGTGCCAGCAGCCCACGGCTAGCGGGAGGGTCAGATACGCAGTATTTT
TRBJ2-7	few	TRBV9	TRBD2	CASSPSGGFSYEQYF	TGTGCCAGCAGCCCTAGCGGGGGGTTCTCCTACGAGCAGTACTTC
TRBJ2-6	-	TRBV7-9	TRBD1	CASSPSRQGSGANVLTF	TGTGCCAGCAGCCCGTCCCGACAGGGAAGCGGGGCCAACGTCCTGACTTTC
TRBJ1-6	few	TRBV5-1	-	CASSLEGSGSYNSPLHF	TGCGCCAGCAGCTTGGAAGGGAGCGGTTCCTATAATTCACCCCTCCACTTT
TRBJ2-1	-	TRBV5-1	-	CASSPASTDHNEQFF	TGCGCCAGCAGTCCGGCTAGCACGGACCACAATGAGCAGTTCTTC
TRBJ2-1	-	TRBV13	TRBD2	CASSLGLAGGNGDEQFF	TGTGCCAGCAGCTTAGGCCTAGCGGGAGGGAACGGCGATGAGCAGTTCTTC
TRBJ1-1	few	TRBV7-3	TRBD1	CASSLTGGGEAFF	TGTGCCAGCAGCTTAACAGGGGGCGGTGAAGCTTTCTTT
TRBJ1-5	-	TRBV3-1/TRBV3-2	-	CASSGGSWQPQHF	TGTGCCAGCAGCGGGGGGAGTTGGCAGCCCCAGCATTTT
TRBJ1-1	many	TRBV5-8	TRBD1	CASSLGQGLNTEAFF	TGTGCCAGCAGCTTGGGACAGGGGTTGAACACTGAAGCTTTCTTT
TRBJ1-5	few	TRBV7-2	TRBD1	CASSATGSNQPQHF	TGTGCCAGCAGCGCGACAGGGAGCAATCAGCCCCAGCATTTT
TRBJ1-5	-	TRBV6-5	-	CASSYSQASNQPQHF	TGTGCCAGCAGTTACTCCCAGGCTAGCAATCAGCCCCAGCATTTT
TRBJ2-1	-	TRBV14	TRBD2	CASSQAVSGGEQFF	TGTGCCAGCAGCCAGGCCGTTAGCGGGGGTGAGCAGTTCTTC
TRBJ2-7	-	TRBV5-6	TRBD1	CASSLGLDRYAEQYF	TGTGCCAGCAGCTTGGGTCTGGACAGGTATGCCGAGCAGTACTTC
TRBJ1-5	-	TRBV10-2	-	CASSPGVIGNQPQHF	TGCGCCAGCAGCCCAGGGGTTATCGGCAATCAGCCCCAGCATTTT
TRBJ1-2	-	TRBV5-6	TRBD1	CASSPGDRFGWYGYTF	TGTGCCAGCAGCCCCGGGGACAGGTTCGGTTGGTATGGCTACACCTTC
TRBJ2-3	-	TRBV2	TRBD2	CASRVGLAGFTDTQYF	TGTGCCAGCAGAGTGGGACTAGCGGGCTTCACAGATACGCAGTATTTT
TRBJ2-5	few	TRBV2	-	CASSAERKETQYF	TGTGCCAGCAGTGCCGAGAGGAAAGAGACCCAGTACTTC
TRBJ2-3	-	TRBV2	TRBD2	CASSFGLAASGTDTQYF	TGTGCCAGCAGTTTCGGACTAGCGGCTTCGGGCACAGATACGCAGTATTTT
TRBJ2-7	-	TRBV3-1/TRBV3-2	-	CASSQVYGGGYEQYF	TGTGCCAGCAGCCAAGTATATGGTGGAGGGTACGAGCAGTACTTC
TRBJ1-1	-	TRBV14	-	CASSQDERAGRTEAFF	TGTGCCAGCAGCCAAGATGAGAGGGCTGGAAGGACTGAAGCTTTCTTT
TRBJ1-3	-	TRBV9	-	CASSVGGAVNTIYF	TGTGCCAGCAGCGTCGGGGGGGCTGTAAACACCATATATTTT
TRBJ1-5	-	TRBV5-4	-	CASSSNQPQHF	TGTGCCAGCAGCTCTAATCAGCCCCAGCATTTT
TRBJ1-3	few	TRBV3-1/TRBV3-2	-	CASSLYRAGNTIYF	TGTGCCAGCAGCTTATACAGGGCTGGAAACACCATATATTTT
TRBJ2-5	-	TRBV18	TRBD1	CASSYNRGYQETQYF	TGTGCCAGCTCATATAACAGGGGATACCAAGAGACCCAGTACTTC
TRBJ2-2	-	TRBV20-1	-	CSAIYGGELFF	TGCAGTGCTATCTATGGCGGGGAGCTGTTTTTT
TRBJ1-2	-	TRBV20-1	-	CSASGQYGYTF	TGCAGTGCATCAGGACAGTATGGCTACACCTTC
TRBJ1-1	-	TRBV30	-	CAWSFQGNTEAFF	TGTGCCTGGAGTTTTCAGGGGAACACTGAAGCTTTCTTT
TRBJ2-3	-	TRBV11-2	-	CASSLGAVTDTQYF	TGTGCCAGCAGCCTTGGGGCAGTCACAGATACGCAGTATTTT
TRBJ2-1	-	TRBV2	TRBD2	CASSSQTSAGFNEQFF	TGTGCCAGCAGCTCTCAGACTAGCGCAGGCTTCAATGAGCAGTTCTTC
TRBJ1-3	few	TRBV6-6	TRBD1	CASSRGQGSTGNTIYF	TGTGCCAGCAGTAGGGGACAGGGTTCCACTGGAAACACCATATATTTT